This paragraph covers one T cell receptor (beta chain) sequence. The data were taken from a study of blood T cell repertoires in COVID-19. The length of the CDR3 is 16 residues. Germline V lookup: CDR1 SGHVS, CDR2 FNYEAQ. Trimming took off 2 bases at V and 4 bases at J, with 12 bases between the two ends. Sequencing used immunoSEQ multiplex PCR; TCRdb keeps in-frame clones, though not all of them. Here the sample spans 200,000 to 300,000 clones, 85% to 90% being singletons. The chain employs TRBV7-6 and TRBJ1-6, with a tentative D call TRBD1 (5 bases). This sequence was found in a woman in her forties who had recovered from COVID-19. Sequences were obtained from peripheral blood. The CDR3 DNA sequence: TGTGCCAGCAGCTTACAAGCGGAGGGGTATAATTCACCCCTCCACTTT. Translation: CASSLQAEGYNSPLHF.